These 16 T cell receptor beta chains share one sample of origin, sequenced in a study of naive and memory T cell subsets. An equimolar mix of two oligonucleotides served as the beta constant-region primer for TRBC1 and TRBC2. The ligated cDNA underwent four PCR rounds using SP2 and nested alpha and beta constant-region primers. TCRdb re-analysed the UMI-ligation and nested PCR reads in MiXCR, keeping a single row per CDR3 protein. The sample holds 80,000 to 95,000 distinct CDR3 sequences, about 10% seen once. Sequencing was performed on naive CD8+ T cells from blood. These TCRs come from a human donor in good health.

This clonotype was picked up a small number of times. The rearrangement links TRBV4-3 to TRBJ2-1; D is possibly TRBD1 or TRBD2 (6 bases each). This CDR3 is built from 17 residues. V dropped 1 base and J dropped 0 bases, with 13 bases sitting between them. Germline V gene lookup returns CDR1 LGHNA and CDR2 YSLEER. CDR3 DNA sequence: TGCGCCAGCAGCCAAGTGGTAGGGGGGAGCTCCTACAATGAGCAGTTCTTC. It specifies CASSQVVGGSSYNEQFF.

This clonotype was seen at least ten times. The chain has TRBV9 and TRBJ1-1, with TRBD1 matching over 11 bases. V lost 2 bases and J lost 4; bases outside the gene matches: 1. CDR3 size: 14 residues. Germline V gene sequence: CDR1 SGDLS, CDR2 YYNGEE. The CDR3 spells CASSVGTGGTEAFF. CDR3 in DNA: TGTGCCAGCAGCGTGGGGACAGGGGGCACTGAAGCTTTCTTT.

This chain connects TRBV6-5 to TRBJ2-7; TRBD1 matches at 8 bases. There are 14 residues in the CDR3. Germline V gene data show CDR1 as MNHEY and CDR2 as SVGAGI. With V trimmed by 5 bases and J by 4 bases, 7 bases remained unmatched. The CDR3 is CASSLGRGLYEQYF. Written as DNA, the CDR3 is TGTGCCAGCAGTCTCGGCAGGGGGCTTTACGAGCAGTACTTC.

The chain combines TRBV6-2 or TRBV6-3 with TRBJ2-3; TRBD2 agrees at 10 bases. The junction had 9 bases not matched to a gene; V was cut back by 2 bases and J by 4 bases. The CDR3 is 17 residues long. Germline lookup yields CDR1 MNHEY and CDR2 SVGEGT. CDR3 in amino acids: CASSYALLAGVPDTQYF. CDR3 nucleotides: TGTGCCAGCAGTTACGCCCTCCTAGCGGGAGTGCCAGATACGCAGTATTTT.

This clonotype was observed a few times. The chain has TRBV6-2 or TRBV6-3 and TRBJ2-1, with D tentatively TRBD2 (8 bases). The CDR3 extends over 12 amino acids. Germline CDR1 MNHEY, CDR2 SVGEGT. The germline V and J ends were trimmed by 10 bases and 7 bases, with 14 bases remaining between them. CDR3 sequence (DNA): TGTGCCAACAGGGGACTAGAGAATGAGCAGTTCTTC. Its protein product is CANRGLENEQFF.

This clonotype was found many times. The chain carries TRBV4-3 and TRBJ2-1; D not certain. Germline V gene sequence: CDR1 LGHNA, CDR2 YSLEER. Trimming stripped 0 bases from V and 3 bases from J, with 9 bases between. The CDR3 length is 15 residues. CDR3 protein: CASSQDLGHYNEQFF. The CDR3 nucleotides read TGCGCCAGCAGCCAAGATTTGGGCCACTACAATGAGCAGTTCTTC.

This clonotype was counted only a few times. The chain recombines TRBV30 with TRBJ2-2; D is uncertain. This CDR3 spans 13 amino acids. Per the germline V gene, CDR1 is GTSNPN and CDR2 is SVGIG (reference sequence). With 3 bases removed from V and 7 bases from J, the gap between germline ends came to 12 bases. The CDR3 protein is CAWSATFGGELFF. The CDR3 bases are TGTGCCTGGAGCGCCACTTTCGGCGGGGAGCTGTTTTTT.

The chain uses TRBV20-1 and TRBJ2-7; D not certain. The germline gives CDR1 DFQATT, CDR2 SNEGSKA (reference sequence). V shed 3 bases and J shed 3 bases, with 15 bases lying between them. The CDR3 consists of 14 residues. CDR3 amino acids: CSASDPAWDYEQYF. The CDR3 nucleotides read TGCAGTGCTAGCGACCCCGCGTGGGACTACGAGCAGTACTTC.

V is TRBV30 and J is TRBJ2-7; tentative D call: TRBD2 (6 bases). Germline V gene data show CDR1 as GTSNPN and CDR2 as SVGIG (reference sequence). With 0 bases removed from V and 2 bases from J, the gap between germline ends came to 11 bases. The CDR3 loop spans 14 amino acids. This chain's CDR3 is CAWSVSSGPYEQYF. DNA of the CDR3: TGTGCCTGGAGTGTTAGTAGCGGCCCCTACGAGCAGTACTTC.

This clonotype was found many times. Here the CDR3 reads CASSVESRDGYTF. CDR3 sequence (DNA): TGTGCCAGCAGTGTGGAGTCCCGCGATGGCTACACCTTC. The V call is TRBV2, the J call TRBJ1-2; D uncertain. V dropped 4 bases and J dropped 6 bases, with 12 bases sitting between them. The CDR3 is 13 residues long. CDR1 is SNHLY, CDR2 FYNNEI, per germline. The full variable domain, its missing parts supplied by reference TRBV2 and TRBJ1-2, is EPEVTQTPSHQVTQMGQEVILRCVPISNHLYFYWYRQILGQKVEFLVSFYNNEISEKSEIFDDQFSVERPDGSNFTLKIRSTKLEDSAMYFCASSVESRDGYTFGSGTRLTVV.

This clonotype occurred many times. This CDR3 reads CASSQREGRTDTQYF. CDR3 nucleotides: TGTGCCAGCAGCCAACGGGAGGGCCGGACAGATACGCAGTATTTT. The chain employs TRBV4-2 and TRBJ2-3, with TRBD2 matching over 8 bases. The V segment lost 2 bases and the J segment 3 bases; nucleotides outside the gene matches: 4. This CDR3 region has 15 residues. Looked up from germline, CDR1 is LGHNA and CDR2 is YNFKEQ.

J is TRBJ1-1 and V is TRBV7-9; D is unclear. This CDR3 is 12 amino acids long. Trimming shortened V by 3 bases and J by 6 bases, and 8 bases separated the two germline ends. Per germline, CDR1 SEHNR and CDR2 FQNEAQ (reference sequence). In nucleotides, the CDR3 is TGTGCCAGCAGCTTGGGAGCGGCTGAAGCTTTCTTT. It encodes CASSLGAAEAFF.

In its sample, this clonotype was seen a few times. The rearrangement uses TRBV5-1 and TRBJ2-7; D is perhaps TRBD1 (5 bases). Trimming pared 2 bases from V and 2 bases from J, leaving 11 bases between. The CDR3 runs to 14 residues. Germline CDR1 is SGHRS and CDR2 is YFSETQ. Written as DNA, the CDR3 is TGCGCCAGCAGCTTACAGGATACCACCTACGAGCAGTACTTC. Its translation is CASSLQDTTYEQYF.

The V gene is TRBV27, the J gene TRBJ1-2; TRBD1 matches at 12 bases. The CDR3 extends over 20 amino acids. The ends lost 5 bases at V and 7 bases at J; junction bases unmatched: 23. The germline V gene has CDR1 MNHEY and CDR2 SMNVEV (reference sequence). The CDR3 sequence is CASSQDILQPPGQGAPGYTF. CDR3 DNA sequence: TGTGCCAGCAGTCAAGATATTTTACAACCCCCGGGACAGGGGGCCCCTGGCTACACCTTC.

J is TRBJ2-7 and V is TRBV6-6; 9 nucleotides agree with TRBD2. The CDR3 consists of 15 residues. Per the germline V gene, CDR1 is MNHNY and CDR2 is SVGAGI (reference sequence). V trimming: 5 bases; J trimming: 3 bases; junction bases outside the gene matches: 8. The chain's CDR3 is CASSRSGSPLYEQYF. The CDR3 DNA is TGTGCCAGCAGTCGTAGCGGGAGCCCTCTCTACGAGCAGTACTTC.

The CDR3 DNA follows: TGCAGTGTAAGGGGAACTTCTACAGATACGCAGTATTTT. Protein product: CSVRGTSTDTQYF. V usage is TRBV20-1 and J usage is TRBJ2-3; possibly TRBD1 for D (5 bases). Trimming took 7 bases from V and 3 from J, leaving 14 bases between them. Germline values: CDR1 DFQATT, CDR2 SNEGSKA (reference sequence). This CDR3 has 13 amino acids.